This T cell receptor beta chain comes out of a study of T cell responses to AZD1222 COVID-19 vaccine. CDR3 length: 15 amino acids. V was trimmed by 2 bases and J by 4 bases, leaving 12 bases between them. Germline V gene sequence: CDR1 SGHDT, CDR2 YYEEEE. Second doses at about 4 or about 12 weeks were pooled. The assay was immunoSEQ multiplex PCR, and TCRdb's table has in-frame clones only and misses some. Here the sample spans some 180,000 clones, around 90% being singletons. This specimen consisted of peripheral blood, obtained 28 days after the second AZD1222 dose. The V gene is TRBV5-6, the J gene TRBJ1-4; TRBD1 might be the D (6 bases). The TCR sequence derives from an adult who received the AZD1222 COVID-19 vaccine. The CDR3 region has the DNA TGTGCCAGCAGCTTTCCGACAGGAGATAATGAAAAACTGTTTTTT. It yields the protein CASSFPTGDNEKLFF.